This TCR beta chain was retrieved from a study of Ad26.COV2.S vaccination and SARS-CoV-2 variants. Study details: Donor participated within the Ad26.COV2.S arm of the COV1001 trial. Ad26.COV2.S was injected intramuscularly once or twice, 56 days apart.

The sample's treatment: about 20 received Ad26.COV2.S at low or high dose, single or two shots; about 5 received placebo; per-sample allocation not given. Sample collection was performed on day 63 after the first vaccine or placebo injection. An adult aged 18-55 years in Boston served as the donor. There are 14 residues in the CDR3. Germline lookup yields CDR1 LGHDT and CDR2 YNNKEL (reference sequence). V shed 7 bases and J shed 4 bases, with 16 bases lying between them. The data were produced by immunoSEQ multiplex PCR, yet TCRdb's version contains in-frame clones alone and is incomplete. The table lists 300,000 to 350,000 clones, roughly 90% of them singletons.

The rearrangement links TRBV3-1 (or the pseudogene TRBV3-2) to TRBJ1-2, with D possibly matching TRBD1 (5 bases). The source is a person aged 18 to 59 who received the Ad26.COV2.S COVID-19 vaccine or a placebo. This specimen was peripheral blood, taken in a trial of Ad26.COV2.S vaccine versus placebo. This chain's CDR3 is CASTRGVTPYGYTF. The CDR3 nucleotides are TGTGCCAGCACTAGGGGTGTCACCCCCTATGGCTACACCTTC.